Below, one TCR beta chain is given with its context. Germline values: CDR1 KGHSH, CDR2 LQKENI. CDR3 size: 15 residues. Trimming left V 4 bases short and J 0 bases short, with 12 bases between. In the authors' workflow: The assay estimated nucleated cells by amplifying reference gene primers. The method was immunoSEQ multiplex PCR; TCRdb's version includes in-frame clones alone and lacks a portion of them. V and J calls and clone size are copied from that table; D and trimming were computed from the DNA. The sample shows about 110,000 clones, around 74% of them seen only once. The data derive from a study of blood T cell repertoires in COVID-19. Overall study: The origin of the acute and convalescent COVID-19 samples was the United States, Italy and Spain.

The sequencing input was peripheral blood. This clonotype was obtained from a woman aged 55-70 years with acute or convalescent COVID-19. The gene calls are TRBV18 and TRBJ1-2; D perhaps matches TRBD1 (6 bases). The CDR3 reads CASSLDRSSNYGYTF. The CDR3 DNA is TGTGCCAGCTCACTTGACAGGAGTTCTAACTATGGCTACACCTTC.